Below, one T cell receptor (beta chain) is given with its context. In TCRdb, the 5' RACE reads were re-called with MiXCR into one record per CDR3 protein. The sample lists more than 300,000 distinct CDR3 sequences; 13% to 15% were seen once. The data are from a study of T-cell memory formation after mild COVID-19. The CDR3 sequence is 13 residues long. V was pared by 1 base and J by 3 bases, with 7 bases between. In germline, CDR1 is LGHNA, CDR2 YSLEER. The clonotype was recovered from a man younger than 35 who had mild COVID-19 (a few samples of this study predate the infection). Cell type and time point are not known. The chain has TRBV4-3 and TRBJ2-7, with D uncertain. Sequences were obtained from PBMCs or a T cell subset sorted from them (not recorded which). The CDR3 DNA reads TGCGCCAGCAGCCAAGTGGGTTTCTACGAGCAGTACTTC. This encodes CASSQVGFYEQYF.